The rows below give T cell receptor beta chains drawn from one sample of a study of OX40 agonist ivuxolimab in advanced cancers. Method: immunoSEQ multiplex PCR; TCRdb's copy keeps in-frame clones and lacks some. In the table there are some 25,000 clones, 80% to 90% of which are singletons. The material sequenced was CD4+ or CD8+ T cells sorted from blood, taken in a trial of the OX40 agonist ivuxolimab. The receptor set was obtained from an adult with an advanced solid tumor such as melanoma, head and neck, liver or kidney cancer. The CDR3 runs from the conserved cysteine through the conserved F or W. D genes are given only for firm matches. Some rows have no size entry. The others give once, few or many, or a class for an expanded clone.

size: .
D: TRBD1
V: TRBV7-3
J: TRBJ1-2
DNA: TGTGCCAGCAGCCAGACGGCAGGGGGTTACTATGGCTACACCTTC
CDR3: CASSQTAGGYYGYTF

size: .
D: TRBD2
V: TRBV27
J: TRBJ2-7
DNA: TGTGCCAGCAGTTTGTCAGGGACTAGCGAGCAGTACTTC
CDR3: CASSLSGTSEQYF

size: .
D: .
V: TRBV30
J: TRBJ1-2
DNA: TGTGCCTGGAGAGGAGCGGCCGGCGGCTACACCTTC
CDR3: CAWRGAAGGYTF

size: .
D: TRBD2
V: TRBV4-2
J: TRBJ2-1
DNA: TGTGCCAGCAGCCAACAGCGGGAGGCCTACAATGAGCAGTTCTTC
CDR3: CASSQQREAYNEQFF

size: .
D: TRBD1
V: TRBV6-5
J: TRBJ1-2
DNA: TGTGCCAGCAGTTACTTTATACAGGGGCAATATGGCTACACCTTC
CDR3: CASSYFIQGQYGYTF

size: .
D: TRBD2
V: TRBV5-1
J: TRBJ2-2
DNA: TGCGCCAGCAGCTCTCTAGCGGGAGGGGGGTACGCCGGGGAGCTGTTTTTT
CDR3: CASSSLAGGGYAGELFF

size: .
D: TRBD1
V: TRBV6-1
J: TRBJ1-6
DNA: TGTGCCAGCTACGAACAGGGGTTTTCACCCCTCCACTTT
CDR3: CASYEQGFSPLHF

size: .
D: .
V: TRBV15
J: TRBJ2-1
DNA: TGTGCCACCAGCAGAGAAGGGCGGGGGCTCTCCTACAATGAGCAGTTCTTC
CDR3: CATSREGRGLSYNEQFF

size: .
D: .
V: TRBV27
J: TRBJ1-5
DNA: TGTGCCAGCAGTGCTCAGGGCGTAAATCAGCCCCAGCATTTT
CDR3: CASSAQGVNQPQHF

size: once
D: .
V: TRBV7-9
J: TRBJ2-7
DNA: TGTGCCAGCAGCTTAGGCTGGGACGAGCAGTACTTC
CDR3: CASSLGWDEQYF

size: .
D: TRBD2
V: TRBV5-1
J: TRBJ2-3
DNA: TGCGCCAGCAGCAGGGGACTAGCGGGAGCCTTATCCACAGATACGCAGTATTTT
CDR3: CASSRGLAGALSTDTQYF

size: .
D: TRBD2
V: TRBV7-6
J: TRBJ2-1
DNA: TGTGCCAGCAGCGGCGGGGGAGGCTATGAGCAGTTCTTC
CDR3: CASSGGGGYEQFF

size: once
D: .
V: TRBV18
J: TRBJ2-3
DNA: TGTGCCAGCTCACAGACGGTCAGCACAGATACGCAGTATTTT
CDR3: CASSQTVSTDTQYF

size: .
D: .
V: TRBV13
J: TRBJ2-7
DNA: TGTGCCAGCAGCTTAGACACCGGAGAGCAGTACTTC
CDR3: CASSLDTGEQYF

size: .
D: .
V: TRBV30
J: TRBJ2-1
DNA: TGTGCCTGGAGTACGGTAACACACAATGAGCAGTTCTTC
CDR3: CAWSTVTHNEQFF

size: .
D: .
V: TRBV9
J: TRBJ2-1
DNA: TGTGCCAGCAGCGTAAGGGGGTTTGGCGATGAGCAGTTCTTC
CDR3: CASSVRGFGDEQFF

size: .
D: TRBD1
V: TRBV2
J: TRBJ2-1
DNA: TGTGCCAGCATTACAGGGGGCATCAATGAGCAGTTCTTC
CDR3: CASITGGINEQFF

size: .
D: .
V: TRBV28
J: TRBJ1-3
DNA: TGTGCCAGCAGTTTTCGGGGGGTTGGAAACACCATATATTTT
CDR3: CASSFRGVGNTIYF

size: .
D: .
V: TRBV21-1
J: TRBJ2-4
DNA: TGCGCCAGCAGCAAGCCCAGTGGGGGCAAAAACATTCAGTACTTC
CDR3: CASSKPSGGKNIQYF

size: .
D: .
V: TRBV5-5
J: TRBJ2-5
DNA: TGTGCCAGCAGCTTAACCCCCTCGTTTGCCCAGTACTTC
CDR3: CASSLTPSFAQYF

size: .
D: .
V: TRBV4-1
J: TRBJ2-1
DNA: TGCGCCAGCAGCCAAGGACTAGCCTACAATGAGCAGTTCTTC
CDR3: CASSQGLAYNEQFF

size: .
D: .
V: TRBV9
J: TRBJ2-1
DNA: TGTGCCAGCAGCCCCGCCGGCGAGCAGTTCTTC
CDR3: CASSPAGEQFF

size: .
D: .
V: TRBV4-2
J: TRBJ2-1
DNA: TGTGCCAGCAGCCAAGTTGCGGGACCCGAGCAGTTCTTC
CDR3: CASSQVAGPEQFF

size: .
D: TRBD2
V: TRBV4-1
J: TRBJ2-7
DNA: TGCGCCAGCAGCCAAGAGAGCGGGAGGGCGTACGAGCAGTACTTC
CDR3: CASSQESGRAYEQYF

size: few
D: TRBD2
V: TRBV11-3
J: TRBJ2-1
DNA: TGTGCCAGCAGCACCGGGACTAGCGTCTACAATGAGCAGTTCTTC
CDR3: CASSTGTSVYNEQFF

size: few
D: TRBD1
V: TRBV2
J: TRBJ1-1
DNA: TGTGCCAGCATATGGACAGGGAACACTGAAGCTTTCTTT
CDR3: CASIWTGNTEAFF

size: .
D: TRBD2
V: TRBV7-9
J: TRBJ2-7
DNA: TGTGCCAGCAGCCTAGGGTCTAGCGGGGCTTCCTACGAGCAGTACTTC
CDR3: CASSLGSSGASYEQYF

size: .
D: .
V: TRBV5-5
J: TRBJ1-1
DNA: TGTGCCAGCAGCTTGGTTCCGACGGGGGCCGGGGGCACTGAAGCTTTCTTT
CDR3: CASSLVPTGAGGTEAFF

size: .
D: TRBD1
V: TRBV19
J: TRBJ2-7
DNA: TGTGCCAGTAGTTTCCGGGACAGGGGCTACGAGCAGTACTTC
CDR3: CASSFRDRGYEQYF

size: .
D: TRBD2
V: TRBV7-9
J: TRBJ2-1
DNA: TGTGCCAGCAGCCCTCCTGGGACTAGCGGGGGGAATGAGCAGTTCTTC
CDR3: CASSPPGTSGGNEQFF

size: once
D: TRBD1
V: TRBV19
J: TRBJ1-1
DNA: TGTGCCAGTCGGACAGGGTGGACTGAAGCTTTCTTT
CDR3: CASRTGWTEAFF

size: few
D: .
V: TRBV25-1
J: TRBJ2-3
DNA: TGTGCCAGCAGTACCCAGGGTCCAGATACGCAGTATTTT
CDR3: CASSTQGPDTQYF

size: .
D: .
V: TRBV5-1
J: TRBJ1-1
DNA: TGCGCCAGCAGCTTGACAGATGGGGGGAACACTGAAGCTTTCTTT
CDR3: CASSLTDGGNTEAFF

size: once
D: .
V: TRBV5-8
J: TRBJ2-3
DNA: TGTGCCAGCAGCCTGACTCATCCCACAGATACGCAGTATTTT
CDR3: CASSLTHPTDTQYF

size: .
D: .
V: TRBV6-6
J: TRBJ2-3
DNA: TGTGCCAGCAAAGACAGAAATACGCAGTATTTT
CDR3: CASKDRNTQYF

size: .
D: .
V: TRBV5-4
J: TRBJ2-3
DNA: TGTGCCAGCAGCTTAGGGGGGACCCGCACAGATACGCAGTATTTT
CDR3: CASSLGGTRTDTQYF

size: .
D: TRBD2
V: TRBV15
J: TRBJ2-7
DNA: TGTGCCACCCATCCTAGCGGGGGATACGAGCAGTACTTC
CDR3: CATHPSGGYEQYF

size: once
D: .
V: TRBV29-1
J: TRBJ2-2
DNA: TGCAGCGTTGTCCAGAACACCGGGGAGCTGTTTTTT
CDR3: CSVVQNTGELFF

size: once
D: .
V: TRBV11-3
J: TRBJ2-1
DNA: TGTGCCAGCAGCTTAACTAGGTCTTGGAGCTCCTACAATGAGCAGTTCTTC
CDR3: CASSLTRSWSSYNEQFF

size: .
D: .
V: TRBV27
J: TRBJ2-2
DNA: TGTGCCAGCAGTTTAAGCAGGACCGGGGAGCTGTTTTTT
CDR3: CASSLSRTGELFF

size: .
D: .
V: TRBV6-5
J: TRBJ2-2
DNA: TGTGCCAGCAGTTTAGGTGGAGGGGCCGGGGAGCTGTTTTTT
CDR3: CASSLGGGAGELFF

size: .
D: TRBD2
V: TRBV9
J: TRBJ2-3
DNA: TGTGCCAGCAGCGAAAGCGGGGGGGCGAGAGATACGCAGTATTTT
CDR3: CASSESGGARDTQYF

size: few
D: .
V: TRBV4-1
J: TRBJ2-5
DNA: TGCGCCAGCAGCCAAACATCGGTAAAGGCGGGGGAGACCCAGTACTTC
CDR3: CASSQTSVKAGETQYF

size: .
D: TRBD2
V: TRBV27
J: TRBJ2-1
DNA: TGTGCCAGCAGTCTACGACTAGCGGGAGGGCTCTATGAGCAGTTCTTC
CDR3: CASSLRLAGGLYEQFF

size: .
D: .
V: TRBV29-1
J: TRBJ2-1
DNA: TGCAGCGTTGAAGATCACGGGGGGCCGGAGGACAATGAGCAGTTCTTC
CDR3: CSVEDHGGPEDNEQFF

size: .
D: TRBD2
V: TRBV5-1
J: TRBJ2-5
DNA: TGCGCCAGCAGCCCGGGACTAGCGGGAGAGACCCAGTACTTC
CDR3: CASSPGLAGETQYF

size: .
D: .
V: TRBV2
J: TRBJ2-1
DNA: TGTGCCAGCAGTGACCAGGGAACCGACAATGAGCAGTTCTTC
CDR3: CASSDQGTDNEQFF

size: .
D: .
V: TRBV7-9
J: TRBJ1-1
DNA: TGTGCCAGCAGCGTTCTAATGAACACTGAAGCTTTCTTT
CDR3: CASSVLMNTEAFF

size: .
D: .
V: TRBV7-9
J: TRBJ2-7
DNA: TGTGCCAGCAGCCCCCCTTGGGACTCCTACGAGCAGTACTTC
CDR3: CASSPPWDSYEQYF

size: .
D: .
V: TRBV28
J: TRBJ2-2
DNA: TGTGCCAGCAGTTTACCTGCCTGGACCGGGGAGCTGTTTTTT
CDR3: CASSLPAWTGELFF

size: few
D: .
V: TRBV6-6
J: TRBJ2-1
DNA: TGTGCCAGCAGTTACTCAAATGAGCAGTTCTTC
CDR3: CASSYSNEQFF

size: .
D: .
V: TRBV11-2
J: TRBJ2-1
DNA: TGTGCCAGCAGTACCCTCGGGGCCGATGAGCAGTTCTTC
CDR3: CASSTLGADEQFF

size: .
D: TRBD1
V: TRBV5-4
J: TRBJ2-7
DNA: TGTGCCAGCAGCTTGATGCCGGGACAGAACTACGAGCAGTACTTC
CDR3: CASSLMPGQNYEQYF

size: .
D: TRBD2
V: TRBV28
J: TRBJ2-2
DNA: TGTGCCAGCAGTTTTAGCGGGGATAGGTTGTTTTTT
CDR3: CASSFSGDRLFF

size: .
D: .
V: TRBV27
J: TRBJ1-6
DNA: TGTGCCAGCAGTTTATCGCCAGGGGTTTCACCCCTCCACTTT
CDR3: CASSLSPGVSPLHF

size: .
D: .
V: TRBV30
J: TRBJ2-5
DNA: TGTGCCTGGAGTGTAGGGGTCTCGGGCCGAAGAGAGACCCAGTACTTC
CDR3: CAWSVGVSGRRETQYF

size: .
D: .
V: TRBV5-1
J: TRBJ2-7
DNA: TGCGCCAGCACAATCCACGAGCAGTACTTC
CDR3: CASTIHEQYF